Shown below are 26 T cell receptor beta chains from a single sample sequenced in a study of molecular identifiers for immune sequencing clone quantification. One entry per CDR3 protein, called by TCRdb with MiXCR from the PCR reads. The profile covers some 97,000 distinct CDR3 sequences, with roughly 38% appearing a single time and around 4.2% taken by the ten largest. Specimen: naive CD8+ T cells from blood, with Jurkat cell RNA spiked in. Subset here: FACS-sorted CD8+CD4-CCR7+CD45RA+ naive T cells. These receptors were obtained from a human donor in good health. Some libraries in this study had Jurkat cell RNA spiked in.

Turning to this clonotype: A much larger clone lies a single base off, so this may be a read error. This sequence joins TRBV20-1 and TRBJ2-1; D is uncertain. This CDR3 is 15 amino acids long. Deletions cut 3 bases from V and 2 bases from J, with 14 bases between. Germline V lookup: CDR1 DFQATT, CDR2 SNEGSKA (reference sequence). The chain's CDR3 is CSASDPRWPYNEQFF. Here the CDR3 DNA reads TGCAGTGCTAGTGACCCGCGGTGGCCCTACAATGAGCAGTTCTTC.

The V gene is TRBV4-3, the J gene TRBJ2-7; a weak D match, TRBD1 (5 bases). The CDR3 consists of 15 residues. Trimming stripped 8 bases from V and 2 bases from J, with 19 bases between. The germline gives CDR1 LGHNA, CDR2 YSLEER. CDR3 amino acids: CASGPSAEGAYEQYF. CDR3 DNA: TGCGCCAGCGGCCCAAGCGCCGAAGGGGCCTACGAGCAGTACTTC.

Notes on this clonotype: A much bigger clone sits one base away, suggesting this may be a read error. The rearrangement links TRBV9 to TRBJ2-3, with 9 bases fitting TRBD2. V shed 0 bases and J 8 bases; nucleotides not matched to a gene: 7. The V gene's germline CDR1 is SGDLS and CDR2 YYNGEE. This CDR3 is 15 amino acids long. CDR3 amino acids: CASSVAAGGSVTQYF. In DNA form, the CDR3 reads TGTGCCAGCAGCGTAGCAGCGGGAGGAAGCGTTACGCAGTATTTT.

This clonotype was seen more than once but under ten times. The V gene is TRBV13, the J gene TRBJ2-3; D tentatively fits TRBD1 or TRBD2 (5 bases each). The CDR3 is made up of 14 amino acids. Germline-derived CDR1 and CDR2 are PRHDT and FYEKMQ (reference sequence). V gave up 0 bases and J gave up 4 bases, with 8 bases separating them. As DNA, the CDR3 is TGTGCCAGCAGCTTAGGCAGAGGGGCAGATACGCAGTATTTT. It codes for CASSLGRGADTQYF.

This clonotype has ten or more counts. This chain links TRBV11-2 with TRBJ1-1; the D gene is possibly TRBD1 (5 bases). Trimming pared 5 bases from V and 1 base from J, leaving 14 bases between. Germline values: CDR1 SGHAT, CDR2 FQNNGV. The CDR3 runs 15 residues. The CDR3, as DNA: TGTGCCAGCAGCCGATCCCTGACAGCGAACACTGAAGCTTTCTTT. This sequence encodes CASSRSLTANTEAFF.

The chain couples TRBV9 to TRBJ2-7; TRBD1 might be the D (6 bases). The germline CDR1 and CDR2 sequences are SGDLS and YYNGEE. The CDR3 contains 14 residues. Trimming pared 3 bases from V and 3 bases from J, leaving 13 bases between. CDR3 amino acids: CASSAGESIYEQYF. The CDR3 DNA is TGTGCCAGCAGCGCAGGGGAGTCCATCTACGAGCAGTACTTC.

This clonotype was picked up many times. The CDR3 DNA reads TGTGCCAGCAGCCAAGGTGGAAGCAATCAGCCCCAGCATTTT. Amino acid sequence: CASSQGGSNQPQHF. The gene calls are TRBV14 and TRBJ1-5; D unresolved. Trimming cost V 1 base and J 1 base, with 5 bases left between them. The CDR3 is 14 residues long. CDR1 is SGHDN and CDR2 is FVKESK in the germline V gene. The full variable domain, rest sourced from reference TRBV14 and TRBJ1-5, is EAGVTQFPSHSVIEKGQTVTLRCDPISGHDNLYWYRRVMGKEIKFLLHFVKESKQDESGMPNNRFLAERTGGTYSTLKVQPAELEDSGVYFCASSQGGSNQPQHFGDGTRLSIL.

This chain links TRBV28 with TRBJ2-7; TRBD2 matches at 10 bases. The junction had 7 bases not matched to a gene; V was cut back by 5 bases and J by 3 bases. Germline CDR1 and CDR2: MDHEN and SYDVKM. The CDR3 consists of 15 residues. The chain's CDR3 is CASSPSSGRYYEQYF. The CDR3 coding sequence is TGTGCCAGCAGTCCAAGTAGCGGGAGGTACTACGAGCAGTACTTC.

This clonotype is a singleton in its sample. This may stem from a read error, because a much larger clone lies one nucleotide away. The rearrangement uses TRBV5-5 and TRBJ2-7; 7 nucleotides match TRBD1. The J call may be incorrect, as the DNA end agrees better with TRBJ2-1. The CDR3 totals 12 residues. Germline V CDR1 and CDR2: SGHKS, YYEKEE (reference sequence). The CDR3 DNA reads as TGTGCCAGCAGCTTTACAGGGGAGGAGCAGTTCTTC. Protein sequence: CASSFTGEEQFF.

DNA of the CDR3: TGTGCCAGCAGTGATTTGGGCCAACAATACGAGCAGTACTTC. The encoded protein is CASSDLGQQYEQYF. The genes are TRBV2 and TRBJ2-7, with no clear D. The CDR3 length is 14 residues. The germline V and J ends were trimmed by 3 bases and 4 bases, with 13 bases remaining between them. The germline V gene has CDR1 SNHLY and CDR2 FYNNEI.

As concerns this clonotype: It may be a read error: a sequence one base away is much more abundant. The chain combines TRBV10-2 with TRBJ1-4; unclear D gene. CDR3 length: 16 amino acids. The germline V gene encodes CDR1 WSHSY and CDR2 SAAADI. The V gene lost 3 bases and the J gene lost 3 bases, with 14 bases spanning the gap. The CDR3 DNA sequence: TGCGCCAGCAGTGACGGACGGATAGCATCTAATGAAAAACTGTTTTTT. Amino acid sequence: CASSDGRIASNEKLFF.

This clonotype was counted at least ten times. This chain connects TRBV20-1 to TRBJ2-5; D is perhaps TRBD1 (5 bases). V lost 4 bases and J 0 bases, leaving 12 bases between the germline ends. The germline gives CDR1 DFQATT, CDR2 SNEGSKA (reference sequence). This CDR3 contains 14 residues. The CDR3 DNA sequence: TGCAGTGCTACCGACAGAAAATACCAAGAGACCCAGTACTTC. This encodes CSATDRKYQETQYF.

This clonotype was seen a single time. A single base separates this from a much larger clone, so it may be a read error. V gene TRBV7-9 combines with J gene TRBJ2-5; TRBD1 might be the D (6 bases). Germline V CDR1 and CDR2: SEHNR, FQNEAQ (reference sequence). The CDR3 runs to 16 residues. CDR3 nucleotides: TGTGCCAGCAGCGCAACCCCCCGGGACAACCAAGCGACCCAGTACTTC. The encoded protein is CASSATPRDNQATQYF.

This rearrangement joins TRBV11-2 to TRBJ2-7; D unclear. This CDR3 is built from 15 residues. CDR1 and CDR2 from the germline V gene are SGHAT and FQNNGV. V lost 5 bases to trimming and J lost 0 bases, with 14 bases between them. CDR3 sequence (DNA): TGTGCCAGCAGCCATGCCGGGCCCAGCTCCTACGAGCAGTACTTC. This codes for CASSHAGPSSYEQYF. Together with reference TRBV11-2 and TRBJ2-7, the CDR3 gives the full variable domain: EAGVAQSPRYKIIEKRQSVAFWCNPISGHATLYWYQQILGQGPKLLIQFQNNGVVDDSQLPKDRFSAERLKGVDSTLKIQPAKLEDSAVYLCASSHAGPSSYEQYFGPGTRLTVT.

This chain joins TRBV9 and TRBJ2-3; the D gene is possibly TRBD2 (6 bases). Per the germline V gene, CDR1 is SGDLS and CDR2 is YYNGEE. V gave up 10 bases and J gave up 2 bases, with 20 bases separating them. This CDR3 has 15 amino acids. The CDR3 sequence: CACTVWGDSTDTQYF. The CDR3 DNA reads as TGTGCCTGCACCGTTTGGGGGGACTCCACAGATACGCAGTATTTT.

This clonotype was detected only a few times. The chain joins TRBV4-3 to TRBJ2-2; D is uncertain. Trimming pared 0 bases from V and 0 bases from J, leaving 14 bases between. Germline-derived CDR1 and CDR2 are LGHNA and YSLEER. This CDR3 has 18 amino acids. The CDR3 spells CASSQDFFDNTNTGELFF. CDR3 in DNA: TGCGCCAGCAGCCAAGATTTTTTCGACAACACGAACACCGGGGAGCTGTTTTTT.

This clonotype was seen a few times. The chain couples TRBV6-1 to TRBJ2-7; D gene ambiguous. The germline CDR1 and CDR2 sequences are MNHNS and SASEGT. This CDR3 has 10 residues. Deletions cut 7 bases from V and 7 bases from J, with 8 bases between. The CDR3 DNA reads TGTGCCAGCACCTGGGATGAGCAGTACTTC. This encodes CASTWDEQYF.

This chain joins TRBV7-9 and TRBJ2-7; 7 bases line up with TRBD2. Germline CDR1 reads SEHNR; CDR2 reads FQNEAQ (reference sequence). The CDR3 is 16 amino acids. V was clipped by 3 bases and J by 1 base; unmatched bases: 9. CDR3 bases: TGTGCCAGCAGCTTGGCCCCCATCGGGGGGTCCTACGAGCAGTACTTC. Translation: CASSLAPIGGSYEQYF.

At least ten counts were recorded for this clonotype. The rearrangement links TRBV5-4 to TRBJ2-7; the D is unclear. V shed 0 bases and J shed 4 bases, with 8 bases lying between them. The CDR3 is made up of 13 amino acids. Germline lookup yields CDR1 SGHNT and CDR2 YYREEE (reference sequence). The CDR3 region has the DNA TGTGCCAGCAGCTTGGTTCCGGGTTACGAGCAGTACTTC. Translation gives CASSLVPGYEQYF.

This clonotype was detected ten times or more. This sequence joins TRBV7-2 and TRBJ2-1; 10 nucleotides match TRBD2. With 6 bases clipped from V and 5 bases from J, the junction kept 7 bases outside the gene matches. Germline V gives CDR1 SGHTA, CDR2 FQGNSA. CDR3 length equals 15 residues. The CDR3, as DNA: TGTGCCAGCAGTTGGACTAGCGGAGCGAACAATGAGCAGTTCTTC. Residues: CASSWTSGANNEQFF.

This chain uses TRBV7-6 with TRBJ2-7; the D call may be TRBD1 or TRBD2 (6 bases each). Germline V gives CDR1 SGHVS, CDR2 FNYEAQ. Trimming took off 3 bases at V and 6 bases at J, with 18 bases between the two ends. The CDR3 sequence is 15 residues long. The DNA of the CDR3 is TGTGCCAGCAGCTTGGCGTTGGTGGAGGGGGGCGAGCAGTACTTC. Translating gives CASSLALVEGGEQYF.

The chain recombines TRBV28 with TRBJ2-1; 8 bases are a match to TRBD1. V lost 7 bases, J lost 7 bases, and 12 bases stayed unmatched. The germline V gene encodes CDR1 MDHEN and CDR2 SYDVKM. This CDR3 is built from 15 residues. In nucleotides, the CDR3 is TGTGCCAGCACCACCGACAGGGGTCAAGGGAATGAGCAGTTCTTC. Translated, it gives CASTTDRGQGNEQFF.

This rearrangement joins TRBV6-5 to TRBJ2-6, with D perhaps TRBD2 (6 bases). The CDR3 is made up of 15 amino acids. V was cut by 8 bases and J by 0 bases, with 11 bases left in between. Germline lookup yields CDR1 MNHEY and CDR2 SVGAGI. CDR3 nucleotides: TGTGCCAGCGCGGGACGCAGCTCTGGGGCCAACGTCCTGACTTTC. Protein sequence: CASAGRSSGANVLTF.

This clonotype was counted many times. Germline is not matched at one junction end, which may reflect a read error. This sequence joins TRBV29-1 and TRBJ1-1, with D perhaps matching TRBD1 (5 bases). Germline-derived CDR1 and CDR2 are SQVTM and ANQGSEA. The CDR3 has 13 residues. Here the CDR3 DNA reads TGCAGCGTTGTTGATGGGGTCAGAAAACCGGGGGGTTTT. Encoded protein: CSVVDGVRKPGGF. Looking up the rest from reference TRBV29-1 and TRBJ1-1 gives the full variable domain: SAVISQKPSRDICQRGTSLTIQCQVDSQVTMMFWYRQQPGQSLTLIATANQGSEATYESGFVIDKFPISRPNLTFSTLTVSNMSPEDSSIYLCSVVDGVRKPGGFGQGTRLTVV.

As concerns this clonotype: A much larger clone lies one base from this, so it may be a read error. In this CDR3 the conserved last residue, phenylalanine or tryptophan, is missing, so a read error is likely. The chain combines TRBV29-1 with TRBJ2-3; the D is unclear. The CDR3 is 13 amino acids. The V end lost 7 bases, the J end lost 2 bases, and 13 bases lay between the germline ends. CDR1 is SQVTM and CDR2 is ANQGSEA in the germline V gene. The CDR3 here is CSATTDSTDTQYI. CDR3 bases: TGCAGCGCCACCACCGACTCCACAGATACGCAGTATATT.

The chain uses TRBV25-1 and TRBJ2-2, with 9 bases lining up with TRBD1. Germline V gene data show CDR1 as MGHDK and CDR2 as SYGVNS. V was clipped by 3 bases and J by 6 bases; unmatched bases: 11. This CDR3 is built from 17 residues. The CDR3 nucleotides read TGTGCCAGCAGTGACCGCTCCGGGACAGGGAGGGCCGGGGAGCTGTTTTTT. Amino acid sequence: CASSDRSGTGRAGELFF.